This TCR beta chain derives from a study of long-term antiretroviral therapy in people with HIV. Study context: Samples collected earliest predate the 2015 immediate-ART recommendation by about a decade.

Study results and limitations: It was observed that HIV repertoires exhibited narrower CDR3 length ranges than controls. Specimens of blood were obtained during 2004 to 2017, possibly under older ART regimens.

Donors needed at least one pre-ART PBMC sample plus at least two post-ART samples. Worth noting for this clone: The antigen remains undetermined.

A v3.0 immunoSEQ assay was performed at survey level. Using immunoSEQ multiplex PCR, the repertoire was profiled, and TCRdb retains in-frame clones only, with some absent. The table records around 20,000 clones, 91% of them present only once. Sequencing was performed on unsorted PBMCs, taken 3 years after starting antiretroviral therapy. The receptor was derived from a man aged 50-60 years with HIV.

CDR3 sequence (DNA): TGTGCCTGGAGTGTACGGTGGGATACGCAGTATTTT. It encodes CAWSVRWDTQYF. The gene calls are TRBV30 and TRBJ2-3; D is uncertain. Germline-derived CDR1 and CDR2 are GTSNPN and SVGIG (reference sequence). The CDR3 sequence is 12 residues long. V was trimmed by 0 bases and J by 6 bases, leaving 7 bases between them.